Listed below are T cell receptor beta chains from one sample, sequenced in a study of cytomegalovirus exposure and HLA in healthy donors. Assay: immunoSEQ multiplex PCR; the TCRdb copy retains only in-frame clones and omits some. The sample has around 130,000 clones; about 69% are singletons. Material: PBMCs. The receptor source for this set is a man younger than 45 in good health and CMV-seronegative. CDR3s include the opening cysteine and the closing phenylalanine or tryptophan. The order of the fields is clone size, D gene, J gene, V gene, CDR3 protein, CDR3 DNA. The D gene is left open where the match is weak. Clone size is not always given. Where it is, it says once, few, many or a class for expanded clones.

. | TRBD1 | TRBJ1-4 | TRBV13 | CASSFRYRDRGSVDERLFF | TGTGCCAGCAGCTTCCGATACCGGGACAGGGGATCGGTGGATGAAAGACTGTTTTTT
. | . | TRBJ2-1 | TRBV2 | CASSERVNEQFF | TGTGCCAGCAGTGAGCGGGTTAATGAGCAGTTCTTC
. | TRBD1 | TRBJ2-1 | TRBV7-9 | CASSLALQGAGEQFF | TGTGCCAGCAGCTTAGCCTTACAGGGGGCGGGTGAGCAGTTCTTC
. | . | TRBJ2-1 | TRBV9 | CASSAGSPLYNEQFF | TGTGCCAGCAGCGCCGGGAGTCCTCTTTACAATGAGCAGTTCTTC
once | TRBD1 | TRBJ2-1 | TRBV5-1 | CASSLPSDRALADEQFF | TGCGCCAGCAGCTTGCCGTCCGACAGGGCTTTAGCTGATGAGCAGTTCTTC
few | . | TRBJ1-5 | TRBV6-1 | CASVRFHNQPQHF | TGTGCCAGCGTCAGATTTCACAATCAGCCCCAGCATTTT
. | . | TRBJ1-2 | TRBV13 | CASSLVGGVDYGYTF | TGTGCCAGCAGCTTAGTTGGGGGCGTCGACTATGGCTACACCTTC
. | TRBD1 | TRBJ2-7 | TRBV7-6 | CASSPRQGPNYEQYF | TGTGCCAGCAGCCCGCGACAGGGACCGAACTACGAGCAGTACTTC
. | TRBD2 | TRBJ2-5 | TRBV28 | CASTPPGLASETQYF | TGTGCCAGCACCCCCCCGGGACTAGCGTCAGAGACCCAGTACTTC
. | TRBD1 | TRBJ1-5 | TRBV30 | CAWSPNPGQGRGQPQHF | TGTGCCTGGAGCCCTAATCCGGGACAGGGAAGGGGTCAGCCCCAGCATTTT
. | . | TRBJ1-2 | TRBV6-5 | CASSVNILANYGYTF | TGTGCCAGCAGTGTAAACATCCTAGCTAACTATGGCTACACCTTC